A single sample gave rise to the 14 T cell receptor beta chains below, sequenced in a study of T cells in Graves' hyperthyroidism and ophthalmopathy. Amplified regions were TCR beta CDR3 sequences from RNA transcripts. When the TCR CDR3 underwent first-round RT-PCR, the HTBI primer set was used. TCRdb passed the multiplex PCR reads through MiXCR, listing each CDR3 protein once. This sample has a few hundred thousand distinct CDR3 sequences; roughly 14% occur once, and the top ten carry about 7%. Sample: blood. These receptors were taken from a woman aged 25 to 45 with Graves' hyperthyroidism.

As for this clonotype: A junction boundary mismatches the germline segment, possibly from a read error. This chain links TRBV4-2 with TRBJ2-1; no definite D call. This CDR3 region has 14 residues. The germline V gene encodes CDR1 LGHNA and CDR2 YNFKEQ. The CDR3 DNA reads as TGTGCCAGCAGCCAAGATCTTAGTCTCAATGGGCAGTTCTTC. Translating it yields CASSQDLSLNGQFF.

The chain uses TRBV5-4 and TRBJ2-7; weak D call: TRBD1 (5 bases). Per germline, CDR1 SGHNT and CDR2 YYREEE (reference sequence). Trimming shortened V by 0 bases and J by 4 bases, and 14 bases separated the two germline ends. The CDR3 sequence is 15 residues long. In DNA, the CDR3 is TGTGCCAGCAGCTTGGGGGCAGGGTCAGATTACGAGCAGTACTTC. This sequence encodes CASSLGAGSDYEQYF.

The chain combines TRBV10-3 with TRBJ2-2, with D possibly TRBD1 on 6 matching bases. The V gene lost 0 bases and the J gene lost 0 bases, with 11 bases spanning the gap. Germline V CDR1 and CDR2: ENHRY, SYGVKD. The CDR3 spans 17 residues. The DNA of the CDR3 is TGTGCCATCAGTGAGTCGTTGACAGGCACGAACACCGGGGAGCTGTTTTTT. It codes for CAISESLTGTNTGELFF.

This clonotype was detected ten times or more. This chain uses TRBV6-1 with TRBJ1-5; D is ambiguous. V lost 1 base, J lost 0 bases, and 13 bases lay in between. Per the germline V gene, CDR1 is MNHNS and CDR2 is SASEGT. The CDR3 has 17 amino acids. CDR3 coding DNA: TGTGCCAGCAGTGAAGGGGCAGTAAGCTATAGCAATCAGCCCCAGCATTTT. Amino acid sequence: CASSEGAVSYSNQPQHF.

This clonotype has only a few counts. The V gene is TRBV19, the J gene TRBJ2-4; 11 nucleotides line up with TRBD2. V was clipped by 3 bases and J by 0 bases; unmatched bases: 1. CDR3 length: 16 amino acids. CDR1 LNHDA and CDR2 SQIVND come from the germline V gene (reference sequence). CDR3 bases: TGTGCCAGTAGTATTACTAGCGGGGGAGCCAAAAACATTCAGTACTTC. Encoded protein: CASSITSGGAKNIQYF.

This clonotype occurred many times. CDR3 residues: CASSLGGTSGYYEQYF. For the CDR3, the DNA is TGTGCCAGCAGCTTAGGAGGGACTAGCGGTTACTACGAGCAGTACTTC. V usage is TRBV7-2 and J usage is TRBJ2-7, with 11 bases fitting TRBD2. There are 16 residues in the CDR3. Losses at the gene ends were 1 base for V and 3 bases for J; bases not matched to a gene: 5. Germline CDR1 SGHTA, CDR2 FQGNSA.

This clonotype was recorded at least ten times. The chain joins TRBV7-3 to TRBJ2-2; D is possibly TRBD2 (5 bases). Trimming took off 0 bases at V and 2 bases at J, with 10 bases between the two ends. In germline, CDR1 is SGHTA, CDR2 FQGTGA. This CDR3 region has 16 residues. The CDR3 coding sequence is TGTGCCAGCAGCTTAACGGTAGCGCCCAACACCGGGGAGCTGTTTTTT. Its translation is CASSLTVAPNTGELFF.

In its sample, this clonotype was seen many times. The chain employs TRBV6-1 and TRBJ1-1; D is unresolved. Germline CDR1 and CDR2: MNHNS and SASEGT. The ends were cut back, 7 bases at V and 4 bases at J, with 25 bases in the middle. The CDR3 runs 17 residues. Here the CDR3 reads CASTYLRGSARSTEAFF. The DNA of the CDR3 is TGTGCCAGCACCTACCTTCGGGGATCGGCGAGGTCCACTGAAGCTTTCTTT.

There are a few counts of this clonotype. This may stem from a read error, because a much larger clone lies one nucleotide away. The V and J genes are TRBV6-9 and TRBJ1-1; D is ambiguous. Germline lookup yields CDR1 MNHGY and CDR2 SVAAGI. With 3 bases removed from V and 0 bases from J, the gap between germline ends came to 5 bases. CDR3 size: 13 residues. CDR3 DNA: TGTGCCAGCAGTTACGATCTGAACACTGAAGCTTTCTTT. Its translation: CASSYDLNTEAFF.

The table lists this clonotype with many counts. The rearrangement uses TRBV11-2 and TRBJ2-3; D remains ambiguous. V lost 3 bases and J lost 0, with 10 bases in between. CDR1 and CDR2 (germline): SGHAT, FQNNGV. The CDR3 is made up of 15 amino acids. This CDR3 reads CASSFSGSSTDTQYF. The CDR3 DNA reads as TGTGCCAGCAGCTTTTCAGGCAGTAGCACAGATACGCAGTATTTT.

This clonotype has a count of ten or more. This chain uses TRBV20-1 with TRBJ1-2; D ambiguous. The CDR3 is 9 residues long. Germline CDR1 and CDR2: DFQATT and SNEGSKA (reference sequence). The CDR3 coding sequence is TGCACCTCCCGGAACGGCTACACCTTC. Encoded protein: CTSRNGYTF.

The sample holds many counts of this clonotype. The chain is built from TRBV3-1 and TRBJ2-3; no clear D gene. Per germline, CDR1 LGHDT and CDR2 YNNKEL (reference sequence). The CDR3 runs to 15 residues. V lost 0 bases to trimming and J lost 5 bases, with 12 bases between them. This chain's CDR3 is CASSQDFDGRDTQYF. CDR3 nucleotides: TGTGCCAGCAGCCAAGATTTCGATGGTAGAGATACGCAGTATTTT.

This clonotype has a handful of counts. The V and J genes are TRBV28 and TRBJ2-6; TRBD2 matches 8 bases. The V and J ends lost 10 bases and 0 bases, in that order; junction bases with no gene match: 11. The germline V gene encodes CDR1 MDHEN and CDR2 SYDVKM. The CDR3 sequence is 17 residues long. The CDR3 nucleotides are TGTGCCACTAAACCCCCGGGGGGGACCTCTGGGGCCAACGTCCTGACTTTC. Protein: CATKPPGGTSGANVLTF.

At least ten counts were recorded for this clonotype. The chain is built from TRBV12-3 or TRBV12-4 and TRBJ2-7, with 7 bases lining up with TRBD1. V was pared by 7 bases and J by 4 bases, with 4 bases of the junction left unmatched. The CDR3 contains 12 residues. This chain's CDR3 is CASTQDRYEQYF. DNA for the CDR3: TGTGCCAGCACCCAGGACAGGTACGAGCAGTACTTC.